A single sample gave rise to the 32 T cell receptor beta chains below, sequenced in a study of OX40 agonist ivuxolimab in advanced cancers. The method was immunoSEQ multiplex PCR; TCRdb's version includes in-frame clones alone and lacks a portion of them. The sample lists 80,000 to 100,000 clones, around 90% occurring once. Sequencing was performed on CD4+ or CD8+ T cells sorted from blood, taken in a trial of the OX40 agonist ivuxolimab. These receptors were collected from an adult with an advanced solid tumor such as melanoma, head and neck, liver or kidney cancer.

This chain uses TRBV19 with TRBJ2-5; D is possibly TRBD1 (6 bases). This CDR3 region has 15 residues. Deletions cut 5 bases from V and 3 bases from J, with 16 bases between. The germline gives CDR1 LNHDA, CDR2 SQIVND (reference sequence). The CDR3 region is CASSAPGRGEETQYF. The CDR3 nucleotides are TGTGCCAGTAGTGCCCCTGGCAGGGGTGAAGAGACCCAGTACTTC.

This clone was seen a single time. The chain joins TRBV4-3 to TRBJ1-6; D unclear. CDR1 and CDR2 (germline): LGHNA, YSLEER. V lost 1 base and J lost 7, with 17 bases in between. The CDR3 is 17 amino acids. The CDR3 nucleotides read TGCGCCAGCAGCCAAGGGCCGGCGGGCAGAGACAATTCACCCCTCCACTTT. It specifies CASSQGPAGRDNSPLHF.

This chain joins TRBV6-6 and TRBJ1-3; D not resolved. This CDR3 comprises 12 residues. V lost 8 bases, J lost 1 base, and 6 bases lay in between. Germline CDR1 and CDR2: MNHNY and SVGAGI (reference sequence). The CDR3 DNA is TGTGCCAGCGGCAGTTCTGGAAACACCATATATTTT. Translating gives CASGSSGNTIYF.

The rearrangement joins TRBV28 to TRBJ2-5; no reliable D call. The CDR3 totals 13 residues. Germline V gene sequence: CDR1 MDHEN, CDR2 SYDVKM. The V gene lost 6 bases and the J gene lost 4 bases, with 12 bases spanning the gap. CDR3 sequence (DNA): TGTGCCAGCAGCCCTCGGACCCCAGAGACCCAGTACTTC. It encodes CASSPRTPETQYF.

This chain connects TRBV7-9 to TRBJ2-7, with 7 bases matching TRBD1. Unmatched junction bases numbered 5, after V lost 4 bases and J lost 2 bases. Looked up from germline, CDR1 is SEHNR and CDR2 is FQNEAQ (reference sequence). There are 14 residues in the CDR3. CDR3 region: CASSSTGKPYEQYF. The CDR3 nucleotides are TGTGCCAGCAGCTCGACAGGGAAGCCCTACGAGCAGTACTTC.

In nucleotides, the CDR3 is TGTGCCAGTACCCTGGGACATAGTTATGGCTACACCTTC. Translation: CASTLGHSYGYTF. The chain is built from TRBV19 and TRBJ1-2; a weak D match, TRBD1 (6 bases). The V end was cut by 7 bases, the J end by 5 bases, with 14 bases between. This CDR3 is built from 13 residues. CDR1 and CDR2 from the germline V gene are LNHDA and SQIVND (reference sequence).

In its sample, this clone was seen a few times. This chain links TRBV10-3 with TRBJ1-1; 7 bases are shared with TRBD1. From germline, CDR1 is ENHRY and CDR2 SYGVKD. V was clipped by 3 bases and J by 4 bases; unmatched bases: 5. The CDR3 has 14 residues. CDR3 amino acids: CAISEDRVSTEAFF. The DNA of the CDR3 is TGTGCCATCAGTGAAGACAGGGTGAGCACTGAAGCTTTCTTT.

The chain carries TRBV6-1 and TRBJ2-2, with D possibly TRBD1 on 5 matching bases. Germline V gene sequence: CDR1 MNHNS, CDR2 SASEGT. The CDR3 covers 14 residues. Trimming removed 3 bases at V and 8 bases at J, with 13 bases between. CDR3 in DNA: TGTGCCAGCAGTGACGGGCAGGGTAGTGGGGAGCTGTTTTTT. Translation: CASSDGQGSGELFF.

The chain links TRBV9 to TRBJ1-5, with D possibly TRBD1 on 6 matching bases. This CDR3 is built from 15 residues. Germline V gives CDR1 SGDLS, CDR2 YYNGEE. V gave up 0 bases and J gave up 4 bases, with 11 bases separating them. The CDR3, as DNA: TGTGCCAGCAGCGTAGGGGGAGGGGGGAATCAGCCCCAGCATTTT. This sequence encodes CASSVGGGGNQPQHF.

This clone was observed a few times. The chain recombines TRBV5-4 with TRBJ1-4, with D tentatively TRBD1 (5 bases). The germline V and J ends were trimmed by 0 bases and 5 bases, with 8 bases remaining between them. The CDR3 is made up of 14 amino acids. Per the germline V gene, CDR1 is SGHNT and CDR2 is YYREEE (reference sequence). CDR3 sequence reads: CASSLGRANEKLFF. Written as DNA, the CDR3 is TGTGCCAGCAGCTTGGGCAGGGCAAATGAAAAACTGTTTTTT.

V is TRBV5-1 and J is TRBJ1-5; TRBD1 matches 9 bases. V shed 4 bases and J 7 bases; nucleotides not matched to a gene: 3. This CDR3 has 13 residues. Germline V gene sequence: CDR1 SGHRS, CDR2 YFSETQ. The CDR3 region has the DNA TGCGCCAGCAGCGGGACAGGGTGGCAGCCCCAGCATTTT. Translated, it gives CASSGTGWQPQHF.

The chain is built from TRBV7-2 and TRBJ2-7; 7 bases fit TRBD1. This CDR3 region has 14 residues. In germline, CDR1 is SGHTA, CDR2 FQGNSA. V shed 1 base and J 4 bases; nucleotides not matched to a gene: 4. CDR3 amino acids: CASSLEGARYEQYF. DNA for the CDR3: TGTGCCAGCAGCTTAGAGGGGGCTCGGTACGAGCAGTACTTC. Supplemented by reference TRBV7-2 and TRBJ2-7, the full variable domain reads GAGVSQSPSNKVTEKGKDVELRCDPISGHTALYWYRQSLGQGLEFLIYFQGNSAPDKSGLPSDRFSAERTGGSVSTLTIQRTQQEDSAVYLCASSLEGARYEQYFGPGTRLTVT.

V is TRBV7-2 and J is TRBJ1-2; 8 bases line up with TRBD1. The CDR3 is made up of 14 amino acids. Per germline, CDR1 SGHTA and CDR2 FQGNSA. Trimming at V came to 5 bases and at J to 4 bases, leaving 6 bases not matched to a gene. CDR3 nucleotide sequence: TGTGCCAGCAGCCCAGACAGGGGAGGCTATGGCTACACCTTC. Protein sequence: CASSPDRGGYGYTF.

This chain joins TRBV6-4 and TRBJ2-3; D is possibly TRBD2 (5 bases). V dropped 4 bases and J dropped 2 bases, with 10 bases sitting between them. The CDR3 contains 14 residues. Per the germline V gene, CDR1 is MRHNA and CDR2 is SNTAGT. CDR3 nucleotides: TGTGCCAGCAGTGCAACGGGGTACACAGATACGCAGTATTTT. It encodes CASSATGYTDTQYF.

V and J are TRBV5-1 and TRBJ2-3, with D unclear. V shed 3 bases and J shed 0 bases, with 5 bases lying between them. Germline-derived CDR1 and CDR2 are SGHRS and YFSETQ. The CDR3 length is 13 residues. This chain's CDR3 is CASSWTSTDTQYF. The CDR3 bases are TGCGCCAGCAGCTGGACGAGCACAGATACGCAGTATTTT.

The J gene is TRBJ1-4, the V gene TRBV4-2; weak D call: TRBD1 (5 bases). This CDR3 region has 15 residues. Trimming removed 5 bases from V and 4 bases from J, with 14 bases in between. Germline V CDR1 and CDR2: LGHNA, YNFKEQ. The chain's CDR3 is CASSKGGADNEKLFF. As DNA, the CDR3 is TGTGCCAGCAGCAAGGGAGGGGCCGATAATGAAAAACTGTTTTTT.

The chain is built from TRBV5-6 and TRBJ1-1; D unresolved. The CDR3 spans 14 residues. The V and J ends lost 0 bases and 7 bases respectively, with 13 bases between them. Germline V gene data show CDR1 as SGHDT and CDR2 as YYEEEE. CDR3 in amino acids: CASSLALSSGEAFF. As DNA, the CDR3 is TGTGCCAGCAGCTTGGCTTTATCGTCGGGTGAAGCTTTCTTT.

The CDR3, as DNA: TGTGCCAGCAGTTTATCGCAAGGGGCGGCCGAGCAGTACTTC. Translation: CASSLSQGAAEQYF. The chain combines TRBV27 with TRBJ2-7; possible D gene TRBD1, 5 bases. Trimming left V 0 bases short and J 6 bases short, with 12 bases between. The CDR3 contains 14 residues. Looked up from germline, CDR1 is MNHEY and CDR2 is SMNVEV (reference sequence).

The CDR3 loop is CASSPQGGIAPGANVLTF. CDR3 DNA: TGTGCCAGCAGCCCCCAGGGCGGGATAGCTCCTGGGGCCAACGTCCTGACTTTC. This chain joins TRBV16 and TRBJ2-6; the D gene is possibly TRBD2 (6 bases). This CDR3 has 18 residues. V was cut by 4 bases and J by 2 bases, with 18 bases left in between. CDR1 and CDR2 (germline): KGHSY, FQNENV.

This chain connects TRBV7-8 to TRBJ2-1; D uncertain. Trimming took off 0 bases at V and 2 bases at J, with 5 bases between the two ends. The CDR3 runs to 14 residues. The germline CDR1 and CDR2 sequences are SGHVS and FQNEAQ. CDR3 nucleotides: TGTGCCAGCAGCTTAGCGGAAGCCTACAATGAGCAGTTCTTC. It translates to CASSLAEAYNEQFF.

This clone showed up just once. V usage is TRBV6-1 and J usage is TRBJ1-2; a weak D match, TRBD1 (5 bases). Germline CDR1 and CDR2: MNHNS and SASEGT. V was cut by 9 bases and J by 3 bases, with 17 bases left in between. This CDR3 spans 14 amino acids. CDR3 bases: TGTGCCAGTTGGAGGGCGGGGGTGGACTATGGCTACACCTTC. Encoded protein: CASWRAGVDYGYTF.

The J gene is TRBJ2-3, the V gene TRBV4-1; a possible D gene is TRBD1 (5 bases). The CDR3 length is 13 residues. Looked up from germline, CDR1 is MGHRA and CDR2 is YSYEKL. The ends were cut back, 1 base at V and 4 bases at J, with 6 bases in the middle. Here the CDR3 reads CASSQGTPDTQYF. The DNA for the CDR3 is TGCGCCAGCAGCCAAGGGACACCAGATACGCAGTATTTT.

The CDR3 DNA is TGCAGCGTTGGGGCAGGAACCTACGAGCAGTACTTC. This translates into CSVGAGTYEQYF. The rearrangement joins TRBV29-1 to TRBJ2-7; no firm D call. The CDR3 contains 12 residues. CDR1 is SQVTM, CDR2 ANQGSEA, per germline. Trimming removed 4 bases from V and 2 bases from J, with 9 bases in between.

The chain couples TRBV11-2 to TRBJ1-1; 12 nucleotides match TRBD1. Germline lookup yields CDR1 SGHAT and CDR2 FQNNGV. The CDR3 has 15 amino acids. V lost 4 bases, J lost 7 bases, and 7 bases stayed unmatched. The CDR3 here is CASSSRDRGQNEAFF. As DNA, the CDR3 is TGTGCCAGCAGCTCTAGGGACAGGGGGCAAAATGAAGCTTTCTTT.

The V gene is TRBV28, the J gene TRBJ1-4; perhaps TRBD1 as D (5 bases). The CDR3 covers 14 residues. V was shortened by 3 bases and J by 7 bases, with 12 bases between the two germline ends. Germline lookup yields CDR1 MDHEN and CDR2 SYDVKM. CDR3 loop: CASSLSPRGEKLFF. For the CDR3, the DNA is TGTGCCAGCAGTTTGAGTCCAAGGGGTGAAAAACTGTTTTTT.

The chain recombines TRBV5-1 with TRBJ2-7; 10 positions agree with TRBD1. Losses at the gene ends were 4 bases for V and 2 bases for J; bases not matched to a gene: 6. Germline loops: CDR1 SGHRS, CDR2 YFSETQ. This CDR3 is 15 amino acids long. As DNA, the CDR3 is TGCGCCAGCAGCCCGTCAGGACAGGGGGCCTACGAGCAGTACTTC. It codes for CASSPSGQGAYEQYF.

The rearrangement links TRBV4-2 to TRBJ2-6; D is tentatively TRBD1 or TRBD2 (6 bases each). V dropped 1 base and J dropped 2 bases, with 15 bases sitting between them. The CDR3 length is 18 residues. Germline values: CDR1 LGHNA, CDR2 YNFKEQ. The CDR3 here is CASSQGGAGSTGANVLTF. The CDR3 region has the DNA TGTGCCAGCAGCCAAGGGGGGGCAGGCTCCACTGGGGCCAACGTCCTGACTTTC.

The chain links TRBV2 to TRBJ1-2, with D possibly matching TRBD1 (5 bases). Germline V lookup: CDR1 SNHLY, CDR2 FYNNEI. V shed 1 base and J shed 7 bases, with 10 bases lying between them. The CDR3 covers 13 residues. For the CDR3, the DNA is TGTGCCAGCAGTGAAGACATCGGGGGTGGCTACACCTTC. Protein sequence: CASSEDIGGGYTF. The full variable domain, its missing parts supplied by reference TRBV2 and TRBJ1-2, is EPEVTQTPSHQVTQMGQEVILRCVPISNHLYFYWYRQILGQKVEFLVSFYNNEISEKSEIFDDQFSVERPDGSNFTLKIRSTKLEDSAMYFCASSEDIGGGYTFGSGTRLTVV.

The chain employs TRBV2 and TRBJ1-3; 7 bases match TRBD1. Germline assignment: CDR1 SNHLY and CDR2 FYNNEI. V lost 5 bases, J lost 3 bases, and 4 bases stayed unmatched. The CDR3 extends over 14 amino acids. CDR3 loop: CASSPQGSGNTIYF. CDR3 bases: TGTGCCAGCAGTCCACAGGGGAGTGGAAACACCATATATTTT. The full variable domain, in which reference TRBV2 and TRBJ1-3 provide the parts outside the CDR3, is EPEVTQTPSHQVTQMGQEVILRCVPISNHLYFYWYRQILGQKVEFLVSFYNNEISEKSEIFDDQFSVERPDGSNFTLKIRSTKLEDSAMYFCASSPQGSGNTIYFGEGSWLTVV.

The chain has TRBV13 and TRBJ2-2; D might be TRBD2 (5 bases). Germline assignment: CDR1 PRHDT and CDR2 FYEKMQ (reference sequence). The CDR3 is 13 residues long. V lost 5 bases, J lost 2 bases, and 6 bases lay in between. The DNA for the CDR3 is TGTGCCAGCAGCCGGGGAAACACCGGGGAGCTGTTTTTT. It translates to CASSRGNTGELFF. Together with reference TRBV13 and TRBJ2-2, the CDR3 gives the full variable domain: AAGVIQSPRHLIKEKRETATLKCYPIPRHDTVYWYQQGPGQDPQFLISFYEKMQSDKGSIPDRFSAQQFSDYHSELNMSSLELGDSALYFCASSRGNTGELFFGEGSRLTVL.

In DNA, the CDR3 is TGTGCCAGCAGCTTCAGACAGGGTGGCAACACTGAAGCTTTCTTT. This gives the protein CASSFRQGGNTEAFF. V usage is TRBV7-9 and J usage is TRBJ1-1, with 7 bases lining up with TRBD1. Trimming took 3 bases from V and 2 from J; bases not matched to a gene: 6. This CDR3 has 15 amino acids. Per the germline V gene, CDR1 is SEHNR and CDR2 is FQNEAQ (reference sequence). The variable domain in full, with the rest retrieved from reference TRBV7-9 and TRBJ1-1, is DTGVSQNPRHKITKRGQNVTFRCDPISEHNRLYWYRQTLGQGPEFLTYFQNEAQLEKSRLLSDRFSAERPKGSFSTLEIQRTEQGDSAMYLCASSFRQGGNTEAFFGQGTRLTVV.

This clone was seen once. V and J are TRBV4-3 and TRBJ2-2; 11 positions agree with TRBD2. The junction had 4 bases not matched to a gene; V was cut back by 4 bases and J by 3 bases. The CDR3 has 16 residues. Germline V gene data show CDR1 as LGHNA and CDR2 as YSLEER. Here the CDR3 reads CASSLELAGDTGELFF. CDR3 nucleotides: TGCGCCAGCAGCCTCGAACTAGCGGGGGACACCGGGGAGCTGTTTTTT.